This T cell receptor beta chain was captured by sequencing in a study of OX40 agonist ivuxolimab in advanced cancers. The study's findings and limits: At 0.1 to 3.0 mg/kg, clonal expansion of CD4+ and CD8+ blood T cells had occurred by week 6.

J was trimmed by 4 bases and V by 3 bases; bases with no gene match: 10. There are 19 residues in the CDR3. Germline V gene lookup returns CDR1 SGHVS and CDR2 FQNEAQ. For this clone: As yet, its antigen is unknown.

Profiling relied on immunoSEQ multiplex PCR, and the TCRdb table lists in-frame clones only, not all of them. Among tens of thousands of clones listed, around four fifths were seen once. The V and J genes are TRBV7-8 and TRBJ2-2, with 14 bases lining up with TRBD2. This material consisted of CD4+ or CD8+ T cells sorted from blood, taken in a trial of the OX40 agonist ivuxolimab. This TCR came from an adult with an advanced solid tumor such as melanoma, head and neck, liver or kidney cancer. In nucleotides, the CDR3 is TGTGCCAGCAGCTTTTCCGGGACTAGCGGGAGTGGAAGCACCGGGGAGCTGTTTTTT. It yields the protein CASSFSGTSGSGSTGELFF.